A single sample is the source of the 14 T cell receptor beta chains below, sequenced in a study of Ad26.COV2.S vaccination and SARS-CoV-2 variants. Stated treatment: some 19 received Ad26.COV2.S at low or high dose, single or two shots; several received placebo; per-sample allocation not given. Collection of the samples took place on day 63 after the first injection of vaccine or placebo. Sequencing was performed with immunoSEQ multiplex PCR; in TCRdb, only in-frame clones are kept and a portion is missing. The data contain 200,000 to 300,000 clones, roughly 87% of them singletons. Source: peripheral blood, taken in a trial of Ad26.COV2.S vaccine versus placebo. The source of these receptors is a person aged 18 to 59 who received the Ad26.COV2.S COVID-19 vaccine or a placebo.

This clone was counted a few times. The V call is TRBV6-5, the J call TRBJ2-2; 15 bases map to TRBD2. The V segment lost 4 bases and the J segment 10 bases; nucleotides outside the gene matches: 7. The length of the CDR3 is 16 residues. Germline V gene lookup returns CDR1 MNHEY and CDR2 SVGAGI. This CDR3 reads CASSSGLAGGPAELFF. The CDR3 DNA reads TGTGCCAGCAGTTCTGGACTAGCGGGGGGGCCAGCGGAGCTGTTTTTT.

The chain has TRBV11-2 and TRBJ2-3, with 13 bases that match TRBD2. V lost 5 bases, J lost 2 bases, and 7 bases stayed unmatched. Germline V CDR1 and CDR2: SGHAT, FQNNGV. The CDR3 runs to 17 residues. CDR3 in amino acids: CASSKNGLAGVTDTQYF. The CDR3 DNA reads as TGTGCCAGCAGCAAAAACGGACTAGCGGGAGTCACAGATACGCAGTATTTT.

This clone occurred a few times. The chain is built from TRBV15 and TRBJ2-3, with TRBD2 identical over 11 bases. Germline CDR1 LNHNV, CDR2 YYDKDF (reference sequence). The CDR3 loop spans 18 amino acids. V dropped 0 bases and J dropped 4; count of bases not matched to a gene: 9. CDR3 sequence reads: CATSRDKVAGGPSDTQYF. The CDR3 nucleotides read TGTGCCACCAGCAGAGATAAGGTAGCGGGGGGGCCGTCAGATACGCAGTATTTT.

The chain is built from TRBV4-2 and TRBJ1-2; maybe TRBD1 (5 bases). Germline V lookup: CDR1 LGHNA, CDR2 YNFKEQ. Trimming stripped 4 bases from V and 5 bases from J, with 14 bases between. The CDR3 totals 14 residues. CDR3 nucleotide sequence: TGTGCCAGCAGCCCCGGGCCAGGGCAATATGGCTACACCTTC. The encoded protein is CASSPGPGQYGYTF.

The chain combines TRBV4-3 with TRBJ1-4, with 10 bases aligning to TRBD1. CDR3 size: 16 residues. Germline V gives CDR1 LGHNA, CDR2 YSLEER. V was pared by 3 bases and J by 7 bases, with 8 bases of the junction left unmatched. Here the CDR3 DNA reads TGCGCCAGCAGCCACGAAACCGGGACAGGGGCTGAAAAACTGTTTTTT. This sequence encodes CASSHETGTGAEKLFF.

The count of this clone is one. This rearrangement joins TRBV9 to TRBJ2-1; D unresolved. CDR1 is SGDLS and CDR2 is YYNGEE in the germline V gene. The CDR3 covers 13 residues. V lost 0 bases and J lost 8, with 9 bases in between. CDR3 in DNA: TGTGCCAGCAGCGTAGGGAGTCGTGATGAGCAGTTCTTC. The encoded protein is CASSVGSRDEQFF.

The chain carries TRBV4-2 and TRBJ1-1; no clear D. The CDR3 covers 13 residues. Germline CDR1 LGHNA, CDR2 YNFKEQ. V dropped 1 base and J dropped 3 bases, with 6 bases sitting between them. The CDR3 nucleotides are TGTGCCAGCAGCCAAGGGGCGGACACTGAAGCTTTCTTT. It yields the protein CASSQGADTEAFF.

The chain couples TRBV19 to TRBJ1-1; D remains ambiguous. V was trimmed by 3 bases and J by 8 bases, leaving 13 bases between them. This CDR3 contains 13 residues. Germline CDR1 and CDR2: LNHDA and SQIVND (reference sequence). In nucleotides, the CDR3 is TGTGCCAGTAGTATTTTTACAGAAGAAGAAGCTTTCTTT. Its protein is CASSIFTEEEAFF.

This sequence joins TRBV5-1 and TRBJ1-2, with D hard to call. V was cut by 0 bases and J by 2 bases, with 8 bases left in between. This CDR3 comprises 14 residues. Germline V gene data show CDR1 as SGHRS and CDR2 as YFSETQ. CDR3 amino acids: CASSLVPENYGYTF. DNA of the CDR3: TGCGCCAGCAGCTTGGTCCCGGAGAACTATGGCTACACCTTC.

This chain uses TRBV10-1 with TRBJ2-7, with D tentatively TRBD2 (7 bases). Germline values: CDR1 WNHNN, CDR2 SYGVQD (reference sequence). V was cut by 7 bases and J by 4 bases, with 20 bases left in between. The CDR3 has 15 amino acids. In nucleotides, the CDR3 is TGCGCCAGCATGGGGGGGAGGCAGGGGTGGTACGAGCAGTACGTC. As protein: CASMGGRQGWYEQYV.

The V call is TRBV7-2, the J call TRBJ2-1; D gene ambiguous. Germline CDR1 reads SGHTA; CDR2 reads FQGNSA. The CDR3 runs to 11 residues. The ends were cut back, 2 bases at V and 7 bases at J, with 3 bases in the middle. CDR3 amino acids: CASSLRNEQFF. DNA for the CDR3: TGTGCCAGCAGCTTAAGAAATGAGCAGTTCTTC.

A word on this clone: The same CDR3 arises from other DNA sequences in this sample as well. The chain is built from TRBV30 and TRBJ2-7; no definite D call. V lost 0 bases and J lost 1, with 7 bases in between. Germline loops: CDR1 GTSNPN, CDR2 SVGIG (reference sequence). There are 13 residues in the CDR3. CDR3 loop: CAWSVGWSYEQYF. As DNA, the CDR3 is TGTGCCTGGAGTGTAGGCTGGTCCTACGAGCAGTACTTC.

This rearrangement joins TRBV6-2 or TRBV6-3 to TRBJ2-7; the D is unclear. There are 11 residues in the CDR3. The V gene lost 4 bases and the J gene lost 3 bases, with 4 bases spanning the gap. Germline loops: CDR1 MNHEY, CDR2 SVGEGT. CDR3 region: CASSLGYEQYF. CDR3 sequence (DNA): TGTGCCAGCAGTTTGGGCTACGAGCAGTACTTC.

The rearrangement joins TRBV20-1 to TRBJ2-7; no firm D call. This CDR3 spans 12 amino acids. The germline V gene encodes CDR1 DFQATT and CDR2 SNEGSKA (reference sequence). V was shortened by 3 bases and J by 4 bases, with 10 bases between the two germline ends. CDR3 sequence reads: CSASRRKYEQYF. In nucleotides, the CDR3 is TGCAGTGCTAGTCGGCGGAAATACGAGCAGTACTTC.